The 3 T cell receptor beta chains in this list originate from one sample, sequenced in a study of shared clonotypes between healthy human individuals. Profiled with immunoSEQ multiplex PCR; TCRdb holds only in-frame clones, not every one. The data hold 650,000 to 800,000 clones, with over 60% observed a single time. The sample comprised memory CD4+ T cells sorted from blood. As for subset: CD45RA-negative fraction. The receptors originated from a woman in her thirties in good health.

CDR3 protein: CASSPAGQDYGYTF. The CDR3 DNA follows: TGTGCCAGCTCACCCGCAGGACAGGACTATGGCTACACCTTC. This chain links TRBV18 with TRBJ1-2; 7 nucleotides match TRBD1. This CDR3 has 14 residues. With 3 bases clipped from V and 3 bases from J, the junction kept 4 bases outside the gene matches. The germline gives CDR1 KGHSH, CDR2 LQKENI.

The chain recombines TRBV18 with TRBJ1-1, with D perhaps TRBD1 (6 bases). The V and J ends lost 4 bases and 0 bases respectively, with 9 bases between them. The CDR3 spans 14 residues. Germline V gives CDR1 KGHSH, CDR2 LQKENI. The CDR3 region has the DNA TGTGCCAGCTCACGAAACAGGGTGAACACTGAAGCTTTCTTT. Protein: CASSRNRVNTEAFF. Filled out from reference TRBV18 and TRBJ1-1, the complete variable domain reads NAGVMQNPRHLVRRRGQEARLRCSPMKGHSHVYWYRQLPEEGLKFMVYLQKENIIDESGMPKERFSAEFPKEGPSILRIQQVVRGDSAAYFCASSRNRVNTEAFFGQGTRLTVV.

The gene calls are TRBV5-1 and TRBJ2-1; 7 bases align to TRBD2. Trimming took 5 bases from V and 0 from J; bases not matched to a gene: 14. CDR3 length: 18 residues. Germline-derived CDR1 and CDR2 are SGHRS and YFSETQ. The chain's CDR3 is CASRRGMTSPSSYNEQFF. The CDR3 DNA reads TGCGCCAGCAGGAGGGGAATGACTAGCCCGAGCTCCTACAATGAGCAGTTCTTC.